This T cell receptor beta chain was sequenced for a study of blood T cell repertoires in COVID-19. The data were produced by immunoSEQ multiplex PCR, yet TCRdb's version contains in-frame clones alone and is incomplete. The table records approximately 99,000 clones, 80% to 90% of them present only once. Germline assignment: CDR1 MNHEY and CDR2 SMNVEV (reference sequence). This CDR3 has 13 residues. V was trimmed by 3 bases and J by 1 base, leaving 5 bases between them. The chain recombines TRBV27 with TRBJ2-3; D is uncertain. Sequencing was carried out using peripheral blood. This receptor was obtained from a man aged 50-59 years with COVID-19, enrolled during active disease. The CDR3 loop reads CASSFFGTDTQYF. In DNA form, the CDR3 reads TGTGCCAGCAGTTTCTTCGGCACAGATACGCAGTATTTT.